Shown below are 18 T cell receptor beta chains from a single sample sequenced in a study of shared clonotypes between healthy human individuals. Assay: immunoSEQ multiplex PCR; the TCRdb copy retains only in-frame clones and omits some. The repertoire holds 2,100,000 or so clones, with more than 90% as singletons. The sample comprised naive CD4+ T cells sorted from blood. Subset noted: CD45RA+ positively selected. The receptors stem from a man between 18 and 35 years old in good health.

The chain is built from TRBV28 and TRBJ1-5; unclear D gene. V lost 6 bases and J 2 bases, leaving 17 bases between the germline ends. Germline CDR1 MDHEN, CDR2 SYDVKM. The CDR3 is made up of 16 amino acids. CDR3 in amino acids: CASSAGGGYRNQPQHF. CDR3 sequence (DNA): TGTGCCAGCAGCGCCGGCGGAGGGTATCGCAATCAGCCCCAGCATTTT.

As regards this clone: Additional DNA sequences in this sample encode the identical CDR3. V is TRBV11-2 and J is TRBJ2-3; D possibly corresponds to TRBD1 (5 bases). This CDR3 comprises 13 residues. The V end lost 1 base, the J end lost 4 bases, and 6 bases lay between the germline ends. Germline V gene data show CDR1 as SGHAT and CDR2 as FQNNGV. The CDR3 loop reads CASSLAGPDTQYF. The CDR3 DNA reads as TGTGCCAGCAGCTTAGCAGGGCCAGATACGCAGTATTTT.

The J gene is TRBJ2-1, the V gene TRBV27; 10 bases map to TRBD2. The junction had 4 bases not matched to a gene; V was cut back by 5 bases and J by 0 bases. CDR1 and CDR2 (germline): MNHEY, SMNVEV (reference sequence). The CDR3 spans 16 residues. In DNA, the CDR3 is TGTGCCAGCAGTAGCGTAGCGGGGGGCTCCTACAATGAGCAGTTCTTC. This sequence encodes CASSSVAGGSYNEQFF.

This chain joins TRBV12-5 and TRBJ1-2; 8 positions match TRBD1. Trimming cost V 1 base and J 3 bases; bases outside gene matches: 7. Germline CDR1 is LGHNT and CDR2 is FRNRAP. The CDR3 contains 16 residues. The CDR3 region has the DNA TGTGCTAGTGGTTTGGGGGAAGGGGGACAGGACTATGGCTACACCTTC. It translates to CASGLGEGGQDYGYTF.

This chain joins TRBV6-6 and TRBJ1-5, with a tentative D call TRBD1 (5 bases). V lost 8 bases and J 6 bases, leaving 17 bases between the germline ends. The V gene's germline CDR1 is MNHNY and CDR2 SVGAGI (reference sequence). CDR3 length: 14 amino acids. The CDR3 nucleotides are TGTGCCAGCGGGGGAGGGGCGGTGAGTCAGCCCCAGCATTTT. Translated: CASGGGAVSQPQHF.

The chain uses TRBV7-9 and TRBJ2-3, with D tentatively TRBD1 or TRBD2 (6 bases each). Trimming cost V 5 bases and J 1 base, with 13 bases left between them. The germline V gene encodes CDR1 SEHNR and CDR2 FQNEAQ (reference sequence). CDR3 length: 15 residues. The CDR3 protein is CASSGGTLRTDTQYF. As DNA, the CDR3 is TGTGCCAGCAGCGGGGGGACACTTCGCACAGATACGCAGTATTTT.

This chain joins TRBV30 and TRBJ2-7, with 8 bases aligning to TRBD1. The CDR3 is 12 residues long. Germline V gene lookup returns CDR1 GTSNPN and CDR2 SVGIG (reference sequence). The J segment lost 5 bases and the V segment lost 7 bases, leaving 7 bases of the junction unmatched. CDR3 coding DNA: TGTGCCTATAACAGGGGGTCCCACGAGCAGTACTTC. Amino acid sequence: CAYNRGSHEQYF.

The CDR3 DNA sequence: TGTGCCAGCAGGCAGAGCTCTGGAAACACCATATATTTT. This translates into CASRQSSGNTIYF. The chain has TRBV5-6 and TRBJ1-3, with D unclear. Germline V gene data show CDR1 as SGHDT and CDR2 as YYEEEE. V was cut by 5 bases and J by 0 bases, with 6 bases left in between. The CDR3 runs 13 residues.

The V gene is TRBV9, the J gene TRBJ2-3; D may be TRBD2 (6 bases). The CDR3 runs 17 residues. V lost 1 base and J 0 bases, leaving 15 bases between the germline ends. CDR1 is SGDLS and CDR2 is YYNGEE in the germline V gene. The CDR3 nucleotides read TGTGCCAGCAGCGTACGCGGGACTCGTCCTAGCACAGATACGCAGTATTTT. It encodes CASSVRGTRPSTDTQYF. The full variable domain, its missing parts supplied by reference TRBV9 and TRBJ2-3, is DSGVTQTPKHLITATGQRVTLRCSPRSGDLSVYWYQQSLDQGLQFLIQYYNGEERAKGNILERFSAQQFPDLHSELNLSSLELGDSALYFCASSVRGTRPSTDTQYFGPGTRLTVL.

This sequence joins TRBV19 and TRBJ2-2, with 10 nucleotides matching TRBD1. Trimming cost V 6 bases and J 7 bases; bases outside gene matches: 5. Germline CDR1 and CDR2: LNHDA and SQIVND (reference sequence). The CDR3 is 14 residues long. Written as DNA, the CDR3 is TGTGCCAGTAGGACAGGGGGCGTTATCGGGGAGCTGTTTTTT. It is translated as CASRTGGVIGELFF.

A single count supports this clone. The J gene is TRBJ2-5, the V gene TRBV5-5, with 9 bases matching TRBD2. CDR3 length: 16 amino acids. Germline trimming cut 4 bases from V and 6 bases from J; bases unmatched to any gene: 13. The germline gives CDR1 SGHKS, CDR2 YYEKEE (reference sequence). CDR3 DNA sequence: TGTGCCAGCAGCCCTGGATCTAGCGGGATGGGAAAGACCCAGTACTTC. It codes for CASSPGSSGMGKTQYF.

The rearrangement links TRBV29-1 to TRBJ1-1; D unclear. V lost 4 bases and J 6 bases, leaving 9 bases between the germline ends. Germline lookup yields CDR1 SQVTM and CDR2 ANQGSEA. The CDR3 has 11 amino acids. CDR3 region: CSVGGTAEAFF. In DNA form, the CDR3 reads TGCAGCGTTGGCGGAACGGCTGAAGCTTTCTTT.

The chain combines TRBV11-3 with TRBJ1-5, with D possibly matching TRBD1 (6 bases). The CDR3 sequence is 18 residues long. The V gene's germline CDR1 is SGHNT and CDR2 YENEEA. Trimming stripped 0 bases from V and 2 bases from J, with 17 bases between. The CDR3 loop reads CASSLDPPRGIGNQPQHF. CDR3 nucleotide sequence: TGTGCCAGCAGCTTAGACCCCCCCAGGGGCATTGGCAATCAGCCCCAGCATTTT.

V is TRBV28 and J is TRBJ2-5; 8 bases fit TRBD1. V shed 6 bases and J 5 bases; nucleotides not matched to a gene: 5. Per the germline V gene, CDR1 is MDHEN and CDR2 is SYDVKM. This CDR3 is 13 amino acids long. As DNA, the CDR3 is TGTGCCAGCAGCCCCCGGGACAGGGAGACCCAGTACTTC. Translation gives CASSPRDRETQYF.

This chain joins TRBV6-5 and TRBJ2-5; D might be TRBD1 (6 bases). The V and J ends lost 4 bases and 2 bases respectively, with 11 bases between them. The CDR3 spans 14 residues. Looked up from germline, CDR1 is MNHEY and CDR2 is SVGAGI. The CDR3 region is CASSFQGRQETQYF. The CDR3, as DNA: TGTGCCAGCAGTTTCCAGGGGCGGCAAGAGACCCAGTACTTC.

This chain links TRBV18 with TRBJ1-3; D gene unclear. The CDR3 has 16 amino acids. Germline V CDR1 and CDR2: KGHSH, LQKENI. V was trimmed by 1 base and J by 0 bases, leaving 10 bases between them. CDR3 nucleotides: TGTGCCAGCTCACCACTCTCCCTCTTCTCTGGAAACACCATATATTTT. Translating gives CASSPLSLFSGNTIYF.

The genes are TRBV7-9 and TRBJ2-6; D is undetermined. V shed 1 base and J shed 6 bases, with 13 bases lying between them. Per germline, CDR1 SEHNR and CDR2 FQNEAQ (reference sequence). The CDR3 has 16 residues. For the CDR3, the DNA is TGTGCCAGCAGCTTAGAATGGTCTGGGGAGGCCAACGTCCTGACTTTC. It codes for CASSLEWSGEANVLTF.

The table lists this clone with a count of one. This CDR3 reads CASSLDAGAGNEKLFF. CDR3 in DNA: TGCGCCAGCAGCTTGGATGCAGGTGCGGGTAATGAAAAACTGTTTTTT. This rearrangement joins TRBV5-1 to TRBJ1-4; D unclear. The CDR3 runs to 16 residues. Trimming removed 0 bases from V and 4 bases from J, with 13 bases in between. The germline V gene has CDR1 SGHRS and CDR2 YFSETQ.